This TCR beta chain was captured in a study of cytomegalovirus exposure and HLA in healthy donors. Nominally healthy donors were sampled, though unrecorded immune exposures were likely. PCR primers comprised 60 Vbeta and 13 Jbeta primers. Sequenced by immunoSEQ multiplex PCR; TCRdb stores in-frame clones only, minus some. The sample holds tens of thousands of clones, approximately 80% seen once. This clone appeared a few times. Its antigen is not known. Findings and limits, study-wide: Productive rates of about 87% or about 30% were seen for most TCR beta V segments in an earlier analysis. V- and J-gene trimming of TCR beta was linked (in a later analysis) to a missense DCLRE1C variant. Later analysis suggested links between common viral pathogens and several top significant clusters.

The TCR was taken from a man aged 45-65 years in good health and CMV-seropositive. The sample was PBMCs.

CDR3 nucleotides: TGCGCCAGCAGCTTGGGGGGACAGAGCTCTGGAAACACCATATATTTT. Protein sequence: CASSLGGQSSGNTIYF. The genes are TRBV5-1 and TRBJ1-3; 7 bases are a match to TRBD1. CDR1 is SGHRS and CDR2 is YFSETQ in the germline V gene. Trimming took 0 bases from V and 0 from J; bases not matched to a gene: 3. This CDR3 is built from 16 residues.